This is a list of T cell receptor beta chains from one sample in a study of identifying expanded T cells in peripheral blood. TCRdb's copy holds only in-frame clones and misses some; the assay was immunoSEQ multiplex PCR. The sample carries over 45,000 clones, under 85% recorded once. Material for sequencing was blood. These receptors all stem from a person aged 18 to 69 in good health. Both conserved end residues are part of each CDR3. Each record gives: D gene, clone size, V gene, J gene, CDR3 DNA, CDR3 protein. The D gene is left open where the match is weak. The listing skips clone size in some rows; elsewhere it reads once, few, many or a size class.

D: .
size: .
V: TRBV19
J: TRBJ2-7
DNA: TGTGCCAGTACAGGGAGCCCTGGGTACGAGCAGTACTTC
CDR3: CASTGSPGYEQYF

D: .
size: .
V: TRBV12-5
J: TRBJ1-5
DNA: TGTGCTAGTGGTTTGGAGCGGGGAGTCCTGAGGGATCAGCCCCAGCATTTT
CDR3: CASGLERGVLRDQPQHF

D: TRBD2
size: .
V: TRBV2
J: TRBJ2-4
DNA: TGTGCCAGCAGTGGGCCAGCGGGGGTAAATCTAGCCAAAAACATTCAGTACTTC
CDR3: CASSGPAGVNLAKNIQYF

D: .
size: .
V: TRBV6-5
J: TRBJ2-1
DNA: TGTGCCAGCAGTTACGGGCCCGGGGAGCAGTTCTTC
CDR3: CASSYGPGEQFF

D: .
size: .
V: TRBV14
J: TRBJ2-1
DNA: TGTGCCAGCAGCCAAAGCAATGAGCAGTTCTTC
CDR3: CASSQSNEQFF

D: TRBD2
size: .
V: TRBV19
J: TRBJ2-2
DNA: TGTGCGGGTCCGACAGGGGGGACTAGCGGGAGGCCCGGGGAGCTGTTTTTT
CDR3: CAGPTGGTSGRPGELFF

D: .
size: .
V: TRBV6-1
J: TRBJ1-1
DNA: TGTGCCAGCAGTGAAGCCCGGACAGCTTCGAACACTGAAGCTTTCTTT
CDR3: CASSEARTASNTEAFF

D: .
size: .
V: TRBV23-1
J: TRBJ2-3
DNA: TGCGCCAGCACCCTCCTGTGCCGGGGAAAAATGGCAGATACGCAGTATTTT
CDR3: CASTLLCRGKMADTQYF

D: TRBD1
size: .
V: TRBV5-1
J: TRBJ1-2
DNA: TGCGCCAGCAGTCTCGGACAGGCAGGGGGTGGCTACACCTTC
CDR3: CASSLGQAGGGYTF

D: .
size: .
V: TRBV5-1
J: TRBJ2-2
DNA: TGCGCCAGCAGCTTGTCCCAGGGGAGGAGGGAGCTGTTTTTT
CDR3: CASSLSQGRRELFF

D: .
size: .
V: TRBV5-4
J: TRBJ2-3
DNA: TGTGCCAGCAGCATGCAAGTTAGCACAGATACGCAGTATTTT
CDR3: CASSMQVSTDTQYF

D: TRBD1
size: .
V: TRBV2
J: TRBJ2-2
DNA: TGTGCCAGCACCGGACAGGGGACGGGGGAGCTGTTTTTT
CDR3: CASTGQGTGELFF

D: .
size: few
V: TRBV11-3
J: TRBJ2-7
DNA: TGTGCCAGCAGCTTCCCAGGCTTCTACGAGCAGTACTTC
CDR3: CASSFPGFYEQYF

D: .
size: .
V: TRBV7-8
J: TRBJ2-5
DNA: TGTGCCAGCAGCTTACAGTTGTGGGAGACCCAGTACTTC
CDR3: CASSLQLWETQYF

D: .
size: .
V: TRBV19
J: TRBJ1-2
DNA: TGTGCCAGTAGTACAACGGCTTCCAGCTATGGCTACACCTTC
CDR3: CASSTTASSYGYTF

D: TRBD1
size: .
V: TRBV19
J: TRBJ2-6
DNA: TGTGCCAGTAGTGAAGCGGGACAGGGTAACACTGGGGCCAACGTCCTGACTTTC
CDR3: CASSEAGQGNTGANVLTF

D: TRBD2
size: .
V: TRBV7-2
J: TRBJ2-5
DNA: TGTGCCAGCAGCTTCCAAGCGGGAGTTCGGGAGACCCAGTACTTC
CDR3: CASSFQAGVRETQYF

D: TRBD1
size: .
V: TRBV6-1
J: TRBJ1-2
DNA: TGTGCCATAGACAGGGGCACTAACTATGGCTACACCTTC
CDR3: CAIDRGTNYGYTF

D: .
size: .
V: TRBV18
J: TRBJ1-2
DNA: TGTGCCAGCTCACCACGCAGGGACGATGGCTACACCTTC
CDR3: CASSPRRDDGYTF

D: .
size: once
V: TRBV18
J: TRBJ1-2
DNA: TGTGCCAGCTCACCAACCATAATAACTCTGGGAAGCTATGGCTACACCTTC
CDR3: CASSPTIITLGSYGYTF